This TCR beta chain came from a study of identical twins. Study-wide points: With beta out-of-frame sequences, excess sharing by twins was weaker.

Healthy Caucasians provided all donations. Via MiXCR, TCRdb re-called the 5' RACE reads, giving one row per CDR3 protein. The sample holds fewer than 900,000 distinct CDR3 sequences, about 20% seen once. This clonotype was counted a few times. Its antigen remains unknown. The CDR3 contains 16 residues. V dropped 0 bases and J dropped 5; count of bases not matched to a gene: 9. The germline V gene encodes CDR1 SGDLS and CDR2 YYNGEE. These data also formed part of another study, on T cells expressing NK-cell markers. From that second work: Repertoires of TCR beta were obtained from T cells sorted as CD3+CD56+NKG2C+, CD3+CD56+NKG2C- and CD3+CD56-NKG2C+.

The chain carries TRBV9 and TRBJ1-2, with 8 bases aligning to TRBD1. Sequenced sample: PBMCs. This TCR came from a woman younger than 35 in good health. CDR3 bases: TGTGCCAGCAGCGTAGCTTTGCGGACAGGGAATTATGGCTACACCTTC. Its protein is CASSVALRTGNYGYTF.